The subject of this entry is one TCR beta chain. Its target antigen remains unknown. No base quality values were provided; no much bigger clone lies one nucleotide off. This record comes from a study of control samples from healthy donors and cancer patients (dated by TCRdb to 2019 to 2021). Libraries were built with the immunoSEQ multiplex PCR assay. The immuneACCESS repertoire file appears here via TCRdb, limited to in-frame rearrangements. These files lack a portion of the clones; in checked studies, under half of the deficit traces to unresolved V genes, and the cause of the others is not known. Here the sample has under 75,000 clones; 85% occur a single time. The ten largest clones represent 4.5% to 7% of the sample. V is pared back by 5 bases and J by 0 bases, with 3 bases lying between the germline termini. The CDR3 contains 12 residues, cysteine and phenylalanine counted. Only the CDR3 DNA stays, 36 bases, in frame from base 1. From a lookup of the germline V gene, CDR1 and CDR2 are SGHTA and FQGNSA.

Recombination linked TRBV7-2 to TRBJ2-3; the D gene lacks a confident call. This receptor was obtained from a man aged 35-49 years in good health. Material for sequencing was blood. The DNA sequence is TGTGCCAGCAGCGACAGCACAGATACGCAGTATTTT. Its amino acids are CASSDSTDTQYF. The full variable domain, with segments outside the CDR3 supplied by the reference TRBV7-2 and TRBJ2-3 proteins, appears as GAGVSQSPSNKVTEKGKDVELRCDPISGHTALYWYRQSLGQGLEFLIYFQGNSAPDKSGLPSDRFSAERTGGSVSTLTIQRTQQEDSAVYLCASSDSTDTQYFGPGTRLTVL.